This is a list of T cell receptor beta chains from one sample in a study of shared clonotypes between healthy human individuals. The data were produced by immunoSEQ multiplex PCR, yet TCRdb's version contains in-frame clones alone and is incomplete. This table has fewer than 650,000 clones, approximately 80% appearing once. Sequencing was carried out using PBMCs. Receptors were obtained from a woman aged 40 to 50 in good health. Some clones in this sample may be carry-over from other donors' samples. Each CDR3 is given with its conserved first and last residue. A D gene is named only where the DNA matches it firmly. Size values are once, few and many counts, or a class for expanded clones, and some rows have none.

D gene,V gene,clone size,J gene,CDR3 DNA,CDR3 protein
TRBD2,TRBV10-3,.,TRBJ2-3,TGTGCCATCACCGACGGCGGGAGGGGAACAGATACGCAGTATTTT,CAITDGGRGTDTQYF
.,TRBV6-1,.,TRBJ1-5,TGTGCCAGCAGTGAAGCGGGACGGGGGGGGCTAGGTCAGCCCCAGCATTTT,CASSEAGRGGLGQPQHF
TRBD1,TRBV9,.,TRBJ2-5,TGTGCCAGCAGCCTTGCAGGGGGTTACCAAGAGACCCAGTACTTC,CASSLAGGYQETQYF
.,TRBV28,few,TRBJ1-1,TGTGCCAGCAGTTTAGGACAGATTAAAGCTTTCTTT,CASSLGQIKAFF
.,TRBV1,.,TRBJ1-2,TGCACCAGCAGCCGCCCCGAGGACGGTCGTAACTATGGCTACACCTTC,CTSSRPEDGRNYGYTF
TRBD2,TRBV7-2,few,TRBJ2-7,TGTGCCAGCAGCTTAGCGGGAGGGCCCGACGAGCAGTACTTC,CASSLAGGPDEQYF
.,TRBV7-2,.,TRBJ1-5,TGTGCCAGCAGCTTAGTGGGGGGGGCATTTCAGCCCCAGCATTTT,CASSLVGGAFQPQHF
.,TRBV6-4,once,TRBJ2-5,TGTGCCAGCAGCCGGGATTTCGGCGAGACCCAGTACTTC,CASSRDFGETQYF
TRBD1,TRBV2,.,TRBJ1-2,TGTGCCAGCAGGGACAGGGTAGGCTACACCTTC,CASRDRVGYTF
.,TRBV15,.,TRBJ2-3,TGTGCCACCAGCAGGGACAGCCTGAGCACAGATACGCAGTATTTT,CATSRDSLSTDTQYF
.,TRBV5-1,.,TRBJ2-2,TGCGCCAGCAGCTTGGCCGAGAGGGTGAACACCGGGGAGCTGTTTTTT,CASSLAERVNTGELFF
TRBD2,TRBV19,.,TRBJ2-7,TGTGCCAGTAGTCCCCGGGCGGGAGCTAACTACGAGCAGTACTTC,CASSPRAGANYEQYF
.,TRBV11-2,.,TRBJ1-5,TGTGCCAGCAGCTTGGGGGTGAATCAGCCCCAGCATTTT,CASSLGVNQPQHF
.,TRBV19,few,TRBJ1-4,TGTGCCAGTAGTGCCAGCAGGGGACACGAAAAACTGTTTTTT,CASSASRGHEKLFF
.,TRBV19,.,TRBJ2-7,TGTGCCAGTAGTATAGGGGGCTTGTCCTACGAGCAGTACTTC,CASSIGGLSYEQYF
.,TRBV7-8,.,TRBJ1-5,TGTGCCAGCAGCTTAGGGAGGGCGTCAAATCAGCCCCAGCATTTT,CASSLGRASNQPQHF
.,TRBV18,.,TRBJ1-2,TGTGCCAGCTCACCGGACTCAGGCTATGGCTACACCTTC,CASSPDSGYGYTF
TRBD1,TRBV11-2,.,TRBJ2-1,TGTGCCAGCACCTCCGGGACAGGGTGGGTTGAGCAGTTCTTC,CASTSGTGWVEQFF
TRBD2,TRBV5-4,.,TRBJ2-1,TGTGCCAGCAGCTTGCCTAGCGGGCCCAATGAGCAGTTCTTC,CASSLPSGPNEQFF
TRBD2,TRBV27,.,TRBJ2-7,TGTGCCAGCAGTGGACTAGCGGGGGCCTACGAGCAGTACTTC,CASSGLAGAYEQYF
.,TRBV29-1,many,TRBJ1-1,TGCAGCGTTGAAGGGCAGGGGTGGACTGAAGCTTTCTTT,CSVEGQGWTEAFF
.,TRBV10-3,.,TRBJ1-2,TGTGCCATCAGTGACGTGTCGGGGCAAGGCTACACCTTC,CAISDVSGQGYTF
.,TRBV2,.,TRBJ2-7,TGTGCCAGCAGTGATTCTTTCGAGCAGTACTTC,CASSDSFEQYF
TRBD2,TRBV7-3,.,TRBJ2-7,TGTGCCAGCAGCGGGGGACTAGCGCCCTACGAGCAGTACTTC,CASSGGLAPYEQYF
.,TRBV30,.,TRBJ2-5,TGTGCCTGGAGTGTAGGGGGGAGCCGTAAGGAGACCCAGTACTTC,CAWSVGGSRKETQYF
.,TRBV5-4,.,TRBJ2-1,TGTGCCAGCAGCCATCCCAGGTTGGCGAATGAGCAGTTCTTC,CASSHPRLANEQFF
.,TRBV21-1,.,TRBJ1-1,TGTGCCAGCAGCAATGGGGGCAACACTACGGTCACTGAAGCTTTCTTT,CASSNGGNTTVTEAFF
.,TRBV28,once,TRBJ1-2,TGTGCCAGCAGTTTTATTCCGGACGGAAGCTATGGCTACACCTTC,CASSFIPDGSYGYTF
.,TRBV13,few,TRBJ2-2,TGTGCCAGCAGCTTAGAGTCGAACACCGGGGAGCTGTTTTTT,CASSLESNTGELFF
.,TRBV7-9,.,TRBJ2-7,TGTGCCAGCAGTTCACTCTACGAGCAGTACTTC,CASSSLYEQYF
.,TRBV6-6,once,TRBJ2-7,TGTGCCAGCAGTTACTACCCCCCCAAGGGTGGGTACGAGCAGTACTTC,CASSYYPPKGGYEQYF
TRBD1,TRBV29-1,.,TRBJ2-5,TGCAGCGTCTATAAGGGGGCAGGGACAGAGACCCAGTACTTC,CSVYKGAGTETQYF
.,TRBV25-1,once,TRBJ2-2,TGTGCCAGCAGTGATAGCTTCGTCACCGGGGAGCTGTTTTTT,CASSDSFVTGELFF
.,TRBV18,.,TRBJ1-4,TGTGCCAGCTCTCCCCCGGGGGGCACTAATGAAAAACTGTTTTTT,CASSPPGGTNEKLFF
TRBD1,TRBV5-1,.,TRBJ1-1,TGCGCCAGCAGCGAGAACAGGGGTGAAGCTTTCTTT,CASSENRGEAFF
TRBD2,TRBV7-2,.,TRBJ2-7,TGTGCCAGCAGCCCAGGGACTAGCGGGAGTTTCGAGCAGTACTTC,CASSPGTSGSFEQYF
.,TRBV7-9,.,TRBJ2-5,TGTGCCAGCAGCTTAGGGAATTGGGAGACCCAGTACTTC,CASSLGNWETQYF
.,TRBV28,.,TRBJ2-7,TGTGCCAGCCGAGTAGAACCCTACGAGCAGTACTTC,CASRVEPYEQYF
TRBD1,TRBV5-1,.,TRBJ2-7,TGCGCCAGCAGCTTGCGCCAGGGGGAGAACGAGCAGTACTTC,CASSLRQGENEQYF
.,TRBV19,once,TRBJ2-7,TGTGCCAGTAGTTCCGCCTACGAGCAGTACTTC,CASSSAYEQYF
TRBD2,TRBV5-1,few,TRBJ2-5,TGCGCCAGCAGCCCACGATCACTAGCGGGAGCGGGTGGGACCCAGTACTTC,CASSPRSLAGAGGTQYF
TRBD2,TRBV6-4,.,TRBJ2-1,TGTGCCAGCAGTATAACTAGCGGGATTGAGAATGAGCAGTTCTTC,CASSITSGIENEQFF
.,TRBV4-2,.,TRBJ1-1,TGTGCCAGCAGCTCCGAATATGACCCCGTAACTGAAGCTTTCTTT,CASSSEYDPVTEAFF
.,TRBV4-1,few,TRBJ2-7,TGCGCCAGCAGCCAAGAAGGCGGGGTCGTCTACGAGCAGTACTTC,CASSQEGGVVYEQYF
.,TRBV19,.,TRBJ1-5,TGTGCCAGTAGTACCCAGGCTGGAGATCAGCCCCAGCATTTT,CASSTQAGDQPQHF
.,TRBV28,many,TRBJ1-1,TGTGCCAGCAGTCCCGGGGGGGGGAACACTGAAGCTTTCTTT,CASSPGGGNTEAFF
.,TRBV11-2,.,TRBJ2-7,TGTGCCAGCAGCCTCCATGTTAGCGACCTCTACGAGCAGTACTTC,CASSLHVSDLYEQYF
TRBD1,TRBV11-2,.,TRBJ2-5,TGTGCCAGCAGTTTCGACAGGGGGTACCAAGAGACCCAGTACTTC,CASSFDRGYQETQYF
TRBD1,TRBV19,.,TRBJ1-1,TGTGCCAGTAGTATAGGGAAGGGGGCCGTCGAAGCTTTCTTT,CASSIGKGAVEAFF
.,TRBV2,.,TRBJ2-7,TGTGCCAGCAGCGCCGCGCAGGCCTACGAGCAGTACTTC,CASSAAQAYEQYF
TRBD1,TRBV18,.,TRBJ2-7,TGTGCCAGCTCATCTTCGCAGGGGGCCTACGAGCAGTACTTC,CASSSSQGAYEQYF